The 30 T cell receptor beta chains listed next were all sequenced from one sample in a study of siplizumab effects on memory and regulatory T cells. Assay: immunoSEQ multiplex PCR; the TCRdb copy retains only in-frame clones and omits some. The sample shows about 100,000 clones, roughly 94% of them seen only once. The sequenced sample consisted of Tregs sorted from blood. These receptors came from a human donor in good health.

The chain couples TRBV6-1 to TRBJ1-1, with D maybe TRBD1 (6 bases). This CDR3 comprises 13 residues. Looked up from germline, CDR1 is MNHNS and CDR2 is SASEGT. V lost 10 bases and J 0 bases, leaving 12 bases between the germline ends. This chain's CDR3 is CATLGHLNTEAFF. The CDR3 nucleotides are TGTGCCACCCTGGGACATTTGAACACTGAAGCTTTCTTT.

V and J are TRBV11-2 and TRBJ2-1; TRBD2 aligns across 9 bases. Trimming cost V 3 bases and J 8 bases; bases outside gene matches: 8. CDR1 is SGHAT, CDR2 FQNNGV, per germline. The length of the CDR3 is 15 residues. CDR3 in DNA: TGTGCCAGCAGCTTCGCGGGAGGGCCTGGTGATGAGCAGTTCTTC. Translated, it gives CASSFAGGPGDEQFF. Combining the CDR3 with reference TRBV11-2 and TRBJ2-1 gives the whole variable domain EAGVAQSPRYKIIEKRQSVAFWCNPISGHATLYWYQQILGQGPKLLIQFQNNGVVDDSQLPKDRFSAERLKGVDSTLKIQPAKLEDSAVYLCASSFAGGPGDEQFFGPGTRLTVL.

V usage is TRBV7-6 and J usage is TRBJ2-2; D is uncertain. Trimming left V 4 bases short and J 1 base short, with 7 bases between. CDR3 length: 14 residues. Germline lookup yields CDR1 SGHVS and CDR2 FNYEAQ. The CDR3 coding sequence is TGTGCCAGCAGCTCTGGACGGAACACCGGGGAGCTGTTTTTT. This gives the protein CASSSGRNTGELFF.

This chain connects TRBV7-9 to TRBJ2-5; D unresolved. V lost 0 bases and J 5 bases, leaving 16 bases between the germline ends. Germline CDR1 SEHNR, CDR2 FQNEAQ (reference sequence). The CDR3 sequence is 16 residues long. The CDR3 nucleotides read TGTGCCAGCAGCTTAGCGCTGTTTCCCGCTCGGGAGACCCAGTACTTC. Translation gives CASSLALFPARETQYF.

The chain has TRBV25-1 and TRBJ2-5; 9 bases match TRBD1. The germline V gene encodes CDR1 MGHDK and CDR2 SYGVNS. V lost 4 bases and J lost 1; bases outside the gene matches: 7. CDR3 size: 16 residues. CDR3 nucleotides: TGTGCCAGCAGTGTACAGGGGGCCCGGGCCCAAGAGACCCAGTACTTC. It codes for CASSVQGARAQETQYF.

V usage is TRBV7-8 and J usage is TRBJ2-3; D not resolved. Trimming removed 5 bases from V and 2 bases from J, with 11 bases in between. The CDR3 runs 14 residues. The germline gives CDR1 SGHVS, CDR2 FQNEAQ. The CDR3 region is CASSPGSSTDTQYF. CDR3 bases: TGTGCCAGCAGCCCGGGCTCGTCCACAGATACGCAGTATTTT.

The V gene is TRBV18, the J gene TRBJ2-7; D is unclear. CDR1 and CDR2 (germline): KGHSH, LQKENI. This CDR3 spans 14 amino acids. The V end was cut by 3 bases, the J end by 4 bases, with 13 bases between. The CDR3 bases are TGTGCCAGCTCACCGGGTCCTAGGAGATACGAGCAGTACTTC. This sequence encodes CASSPGPRRYEQYF.

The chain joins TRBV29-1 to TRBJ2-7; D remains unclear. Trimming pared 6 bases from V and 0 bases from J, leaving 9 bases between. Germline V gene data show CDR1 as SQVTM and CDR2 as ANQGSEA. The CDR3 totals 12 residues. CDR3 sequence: CSVTTDSYEQYF. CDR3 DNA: TGCAGCGTGACGACGGACTCCTACGAGCAGTACTTC.

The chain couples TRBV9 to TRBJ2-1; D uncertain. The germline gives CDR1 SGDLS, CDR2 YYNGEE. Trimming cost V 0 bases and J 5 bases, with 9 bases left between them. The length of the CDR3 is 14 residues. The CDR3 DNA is TGTGCCAGCAGCGTAGCTATAGGGAACAATGAGCAGTTCTTC. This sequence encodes CASSVAIGNNEQFF.

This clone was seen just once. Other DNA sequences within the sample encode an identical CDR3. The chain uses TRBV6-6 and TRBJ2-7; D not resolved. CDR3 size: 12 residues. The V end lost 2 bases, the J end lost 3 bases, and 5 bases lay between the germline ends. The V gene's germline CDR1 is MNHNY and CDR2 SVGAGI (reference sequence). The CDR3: CASSYRDYEQYF. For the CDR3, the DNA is TGTGCCAGCAGTTACAGGGACTACGAGCAGTACTTC.

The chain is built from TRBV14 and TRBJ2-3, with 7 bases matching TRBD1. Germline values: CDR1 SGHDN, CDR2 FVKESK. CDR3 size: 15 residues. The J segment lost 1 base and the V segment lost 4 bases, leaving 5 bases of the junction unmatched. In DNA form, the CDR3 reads TGTGCCAGCAGCCGCCGGACAGGAGGCACAGATACGCAGTATTTT. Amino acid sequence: CASSRRTGGTDTQYF.

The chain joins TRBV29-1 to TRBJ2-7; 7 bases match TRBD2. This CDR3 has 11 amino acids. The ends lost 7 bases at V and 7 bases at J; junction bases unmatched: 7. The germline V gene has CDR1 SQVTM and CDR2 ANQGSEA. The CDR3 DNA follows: TGCAGCGGGCGGGGGTCGGGGGAGCAGTACTTC. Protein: CSGRGSGEQYF.

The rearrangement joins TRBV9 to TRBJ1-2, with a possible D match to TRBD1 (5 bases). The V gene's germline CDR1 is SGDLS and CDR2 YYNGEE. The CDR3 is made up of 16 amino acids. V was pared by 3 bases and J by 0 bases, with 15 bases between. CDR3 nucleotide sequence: TGTGCCAGCAGCGCTTCTCCCACAGGAGCTAACTATGGCTACACCTTC. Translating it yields CASSASPTGANYGYTF.

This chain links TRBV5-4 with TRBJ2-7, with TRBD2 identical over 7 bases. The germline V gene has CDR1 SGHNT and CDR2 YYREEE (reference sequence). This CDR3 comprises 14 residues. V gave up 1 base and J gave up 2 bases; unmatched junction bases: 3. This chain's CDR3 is CASSLSRGAYEQYF. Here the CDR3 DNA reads TGTGCCAGCAGCTTGTCACGGGGGGCCTACGAGCAGTACTTC.

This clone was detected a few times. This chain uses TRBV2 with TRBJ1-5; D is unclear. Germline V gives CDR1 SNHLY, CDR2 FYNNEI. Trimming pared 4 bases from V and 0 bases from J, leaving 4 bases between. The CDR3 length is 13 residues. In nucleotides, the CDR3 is TGTGCCAGCAGTGTTTCTAGCAATCAGCCCCAGCATTTT. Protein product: CASSVSSNQPQHF.

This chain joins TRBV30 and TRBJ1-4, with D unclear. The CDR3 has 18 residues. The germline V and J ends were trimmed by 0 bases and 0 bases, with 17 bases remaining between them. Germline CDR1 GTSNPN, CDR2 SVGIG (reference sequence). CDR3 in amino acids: CAWSVFWALTATNEKLFF. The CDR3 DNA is TGTGCCTGGAGTGTATTCTGGGCCCTGACGGCAACTAATGAAAAACTGTTTTTT.

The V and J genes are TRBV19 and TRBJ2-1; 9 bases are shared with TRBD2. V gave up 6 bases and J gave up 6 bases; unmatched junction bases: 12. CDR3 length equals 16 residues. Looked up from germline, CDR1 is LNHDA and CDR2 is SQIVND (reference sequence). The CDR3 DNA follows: TGTGCCAGTAGAGCCCCGTTTAGCGGGAGAAGCAATGAGCAGTTCTTC. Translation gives CASRAPFSGRSNEQFF.

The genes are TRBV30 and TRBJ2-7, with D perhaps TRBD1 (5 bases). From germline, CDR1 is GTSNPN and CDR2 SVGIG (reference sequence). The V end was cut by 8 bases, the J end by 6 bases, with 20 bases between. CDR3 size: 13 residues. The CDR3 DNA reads TGTGCCGCCGGCGTGACAGACCTACGCGAGCAGTACTTC. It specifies CAAGVTDLREQYF.

CDR3 loop: CASRASDRVSYLAFF. In DNA form, the CDR3 reads TGTGCCAGCAGGGCCTCGGACAGGGTTTCTTATTTAGCTTTCTTT. The chain uses TRBV28 and TRBJ1-1; TRBD1 matches 8 bases. CDR3 length: 15 amino acids. Germline V gene lookup returns CDR1 MDHEN and CDR2 SYDVKM. V lost 6 bases to trimming and J lost 10 bases; unmatched junction nucleotides: 16.

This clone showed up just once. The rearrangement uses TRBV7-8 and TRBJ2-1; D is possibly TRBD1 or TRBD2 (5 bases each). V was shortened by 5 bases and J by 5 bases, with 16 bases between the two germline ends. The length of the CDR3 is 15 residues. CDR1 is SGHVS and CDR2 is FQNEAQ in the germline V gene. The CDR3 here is CASSPGPGRHNEQFF. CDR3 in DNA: TGTGCCAGCAGCCCGGGTCCGGGGCGGCACAATGAGCAGTTCTTC. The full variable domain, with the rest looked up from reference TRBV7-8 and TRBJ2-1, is GAGVSQSPRYKVAKRGQDVALRCDPISGHVSLFWYQQALGQGPEFLTYFQNEAQLDKSGLPSDRFFAERPEGSVSTLKIQRTQQEDSAVYLCASSPGPGRHNEQFFGPGTRLTVL.

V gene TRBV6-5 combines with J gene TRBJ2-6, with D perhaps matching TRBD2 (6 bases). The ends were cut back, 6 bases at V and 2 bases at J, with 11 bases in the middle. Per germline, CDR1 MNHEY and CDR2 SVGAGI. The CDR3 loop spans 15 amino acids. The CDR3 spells CASSRWGAGANVLTF. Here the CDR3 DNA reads TGTGCCAGCAGCCGTTGGGGGGCTGGGGCCAACGTCCTGACTTTC.

Here the CDR3 reads CASRDQGVGTEAFF. The DNA for the CDR3 is TGTGCCAGCAGGGATCAGGGCGTCGGCACTGAAGCTTTCTTT. The V call is TRBV25-1, the J call TRBJ1-1; perhaps TRBD1 as D (5 bases). Germline V gene data show CDR1 as MGHDK and CDR2 as SYGVNS. CDR3 length: 14 amino acids. V was shortened by 6 bases and J by 4 bases, with 15 bases between the two germline ends.

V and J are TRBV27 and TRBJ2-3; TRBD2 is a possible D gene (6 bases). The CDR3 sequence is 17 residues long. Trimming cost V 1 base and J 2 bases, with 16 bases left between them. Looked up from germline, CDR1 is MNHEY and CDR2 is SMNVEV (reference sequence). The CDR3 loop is CASSLFVGGPSTDTQYF. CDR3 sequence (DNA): TGTGCCAGCAGTTTATTCGTGGGAGGACCTTCCACAGATACGCAGTATTTT.

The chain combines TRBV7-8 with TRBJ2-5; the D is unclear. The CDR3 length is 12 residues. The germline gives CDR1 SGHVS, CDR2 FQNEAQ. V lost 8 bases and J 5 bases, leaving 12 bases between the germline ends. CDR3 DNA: TGTGCCAGCGTAAGGTTTAGGGAGACCCAGTACTTC. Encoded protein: CASVRFRETQYF.

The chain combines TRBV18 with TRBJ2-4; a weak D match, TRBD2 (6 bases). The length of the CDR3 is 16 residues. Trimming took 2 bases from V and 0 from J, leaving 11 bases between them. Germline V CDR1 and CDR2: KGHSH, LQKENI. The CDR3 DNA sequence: TGTGCCAGCTCACCATCCTCGGGGGTAGCCAAAAACATTCAGTACTTC. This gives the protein CASSPSSGVAKNIQYF.

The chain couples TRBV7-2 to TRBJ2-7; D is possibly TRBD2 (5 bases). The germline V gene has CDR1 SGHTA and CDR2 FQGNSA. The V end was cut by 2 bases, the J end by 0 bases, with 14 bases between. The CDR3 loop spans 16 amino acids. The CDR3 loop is CASSLMGRGNSYEQYF. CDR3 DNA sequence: TGTGCCAGCAGCTTAATGGGTCGGGGTAACTCCTACGAGCAGTACTTC.

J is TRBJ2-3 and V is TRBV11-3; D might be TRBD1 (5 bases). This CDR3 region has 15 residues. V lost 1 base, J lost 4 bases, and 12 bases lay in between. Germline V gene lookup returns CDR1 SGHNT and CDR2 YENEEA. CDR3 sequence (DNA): TGTGCCAGCAGCTTAGGAGGCCAGGGTGCAGATACGCAGTATTTT. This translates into CASSLGGQGADTQYF.

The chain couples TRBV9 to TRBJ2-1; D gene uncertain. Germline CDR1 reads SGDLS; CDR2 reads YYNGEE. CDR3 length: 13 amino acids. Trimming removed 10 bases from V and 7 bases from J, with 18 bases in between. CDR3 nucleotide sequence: TGTGCCTCAGCGTCCAGGTATTCAAATGAGCAGTTCTTC. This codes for CASASRYSNEQFF.

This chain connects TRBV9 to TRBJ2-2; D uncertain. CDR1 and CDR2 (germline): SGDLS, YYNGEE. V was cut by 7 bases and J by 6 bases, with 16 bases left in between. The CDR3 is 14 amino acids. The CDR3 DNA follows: TGTGCCAGCGGGATAGTTGGGGTGTCCGGGGAGCTGTTTTTT. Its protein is CASGIVGVSGELFF.

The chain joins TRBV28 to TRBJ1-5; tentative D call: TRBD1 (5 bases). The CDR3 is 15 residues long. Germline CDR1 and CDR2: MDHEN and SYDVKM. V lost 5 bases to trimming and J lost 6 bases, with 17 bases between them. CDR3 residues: CASSLGTGGGQPQHF. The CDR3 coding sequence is TGTGCCAGCAGTCTGGGGACGGGGGGTGGTCAGCCCCAGCATTTT.